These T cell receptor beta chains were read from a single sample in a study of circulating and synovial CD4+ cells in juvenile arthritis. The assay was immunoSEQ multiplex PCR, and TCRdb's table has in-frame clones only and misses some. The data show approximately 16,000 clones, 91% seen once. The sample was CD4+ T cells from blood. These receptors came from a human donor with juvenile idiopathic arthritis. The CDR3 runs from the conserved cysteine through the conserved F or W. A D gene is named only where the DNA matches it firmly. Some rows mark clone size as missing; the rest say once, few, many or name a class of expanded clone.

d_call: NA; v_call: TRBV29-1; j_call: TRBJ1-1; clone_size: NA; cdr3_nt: TGCAGCGTTGGATCGGGAGGAGGTAAAACTGAAGCTTTCTTT; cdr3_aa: CSVGSGGGKTEAFF
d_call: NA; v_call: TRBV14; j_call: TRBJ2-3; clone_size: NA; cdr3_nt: TGTGCCAGCAGCCACAGGCGCAGCCTGACAGATACGCAGTATTTT; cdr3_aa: CASSHRRSLTDTQYF
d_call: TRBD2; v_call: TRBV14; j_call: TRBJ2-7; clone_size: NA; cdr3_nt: TGTGCCAGCAGCCAAGCTTACTGGCGGGAGGGAACCTACGAGCAGTACTTC; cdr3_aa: CASSQAYWREGTYEQYF
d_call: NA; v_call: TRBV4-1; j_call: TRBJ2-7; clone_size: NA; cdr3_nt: TGCGCCAGCAGCCAGCGGGGCGAGCAGTACTTC; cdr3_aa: CASSQRGEQYF
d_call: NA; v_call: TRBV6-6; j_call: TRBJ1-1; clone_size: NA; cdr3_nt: TGTGCCAGCAGTCTCAGGGTAATCGAAGCTTTCTTT; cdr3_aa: CASSLRVIEAFF
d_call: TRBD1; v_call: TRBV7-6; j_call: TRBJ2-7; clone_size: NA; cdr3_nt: TGTGCCAGCAGCCCGGGACAGGAGATTTCCTACGAGCAGTACTTC; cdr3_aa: CASSPGQEISYEQYF
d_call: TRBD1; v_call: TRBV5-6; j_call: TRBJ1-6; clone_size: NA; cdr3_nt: TGTGCCAGCAGCCAGGACAGGGGGCACTCTAATTCCCCCCTCCACTTT; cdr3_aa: CASSQDRGHSNSPLHF
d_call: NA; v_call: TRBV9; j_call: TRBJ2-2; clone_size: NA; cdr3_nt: TGTGCCAGCAGCGTAGCTGCCTCTATAAACGCCGGGGAGCTGTTTTTT; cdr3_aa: CASSVAASINAGELFF
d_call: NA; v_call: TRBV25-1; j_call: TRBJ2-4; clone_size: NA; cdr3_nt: TGTGCCAGCAGTGAATACCCCAGGGGTGGCAAAAACATTCAGTACTTC; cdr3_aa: CASSEYPRGGKNIQYF
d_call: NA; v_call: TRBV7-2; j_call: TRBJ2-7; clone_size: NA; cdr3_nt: TGTGCCAGCAGCACAAACAGGGATTCCTACGAGCAGTACTTC; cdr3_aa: CASSTNRDSYEQYF
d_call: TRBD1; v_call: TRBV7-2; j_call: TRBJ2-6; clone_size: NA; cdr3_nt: TGTGCCAGCAGCTTAGGCGGGACAGGGAGGGCCAACGTCCTGACTTTC; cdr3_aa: CASSLGGTGRANVLTF
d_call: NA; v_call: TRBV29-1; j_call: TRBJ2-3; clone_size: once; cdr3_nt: TGCAGCGTTGAAGCTTCCTCCCATACGCAGTATTTT; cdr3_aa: CSVEASSHTQYF
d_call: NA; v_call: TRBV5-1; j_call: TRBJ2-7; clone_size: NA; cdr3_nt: TGCGCCAGCAGCTTGGAGGGGGCCTACGAGCAGTACTTC; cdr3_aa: CASSLEGAYEQYF
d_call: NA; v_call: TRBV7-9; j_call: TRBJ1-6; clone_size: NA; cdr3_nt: TGTGCCAGCAGAGTTAGCAATTCCCCCCTCCACTTT; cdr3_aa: CASRVSNSPLHF
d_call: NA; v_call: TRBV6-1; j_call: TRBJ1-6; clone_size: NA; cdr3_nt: TGTGCCAGCAGTGAATATTCAGGGACAAATTCACCCCTCCACTTT; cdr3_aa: CASSEYSGTNSPLHF
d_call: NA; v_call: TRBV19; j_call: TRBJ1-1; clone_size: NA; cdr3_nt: TGTGCCAGTAGTACCTATGGGAACACTGAAGCTTTCTTT; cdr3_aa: CASSTYGNTEAFF
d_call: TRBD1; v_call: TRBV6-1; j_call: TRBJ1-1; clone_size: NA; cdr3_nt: TGTGCCAGCAGTGAAAATAGGGGGCTGGGTGAAGCTTTCTTT; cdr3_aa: CASSENRGLGEAFF
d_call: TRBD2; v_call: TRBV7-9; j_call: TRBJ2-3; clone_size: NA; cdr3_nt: TGTGCCAGCAGCTTAGGAGCGGGGGAGAGAACAGATACGCAGTATTTT; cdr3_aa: CASSLGAGERTDTQYF
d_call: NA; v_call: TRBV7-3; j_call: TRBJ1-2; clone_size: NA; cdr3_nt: TGTGCCAGCAGCTTATCACATAACAACTATGGCTACACCTTC; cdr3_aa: CASSLSHNNYGYTF
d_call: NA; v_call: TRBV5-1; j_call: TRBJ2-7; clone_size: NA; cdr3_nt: TGCGCCAGCAGCTTGGGAGGGTACGAGCAGTACTTC; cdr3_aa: CASSLGGYEQYF
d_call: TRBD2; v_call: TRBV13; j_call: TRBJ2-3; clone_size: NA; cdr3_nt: TGTGCCAGCAGCTCCCCGCTCGGGGGGGTTATGGTGACAGATACGCAGTATTTT; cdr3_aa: CASSSPLGGVMVTDTQYF
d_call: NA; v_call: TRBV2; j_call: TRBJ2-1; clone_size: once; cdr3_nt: TGTGCCAGCAGTCAACCAGTTGGAGATGAGCAGTTCTTC; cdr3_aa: CASSQPVGDEQFF
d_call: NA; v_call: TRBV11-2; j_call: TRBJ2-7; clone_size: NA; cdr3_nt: TGTGCCAGCAGCCTGGGAGACTACGAGCAGTACTTC; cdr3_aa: CASSLGDYEQYF
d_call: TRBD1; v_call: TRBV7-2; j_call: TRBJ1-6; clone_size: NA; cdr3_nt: TGTGCCAGCAGCTTAGTACAGGGGGGTTCACCCCTCCACTTT; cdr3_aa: CASSLVQGGSPLHF
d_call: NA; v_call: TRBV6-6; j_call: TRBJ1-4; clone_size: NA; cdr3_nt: TGTGCCAGCAGTCACAGCGGCCCTAATGAAAAACTGTTTTTT; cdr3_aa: CASSHSGPNEKLFF
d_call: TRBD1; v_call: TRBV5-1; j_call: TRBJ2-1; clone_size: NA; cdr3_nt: TGCGCCAGCAGCGACAGGGGGGACAGGGTTTACAATGAGCAGTTCTTC; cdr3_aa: CASSDRGDRVYNEQFF
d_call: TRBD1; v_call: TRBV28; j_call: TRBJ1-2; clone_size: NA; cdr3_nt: TGTGCCAGCAGTATACAGGGGCTCTATGGCTACACCTTC; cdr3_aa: CASSIQGLYGYTF
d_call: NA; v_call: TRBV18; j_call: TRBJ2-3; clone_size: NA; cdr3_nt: TGTGCCAGCTCACGCCCACAGGGTACGCAGTATTTT; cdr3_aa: CASSRPQGTQYF
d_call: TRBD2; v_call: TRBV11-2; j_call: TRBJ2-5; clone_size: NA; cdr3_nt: TGTGCCAGCAGCTTCCGCGTCCCCCTAGCGGGGAACCAAGAGACCCAGTACTTC; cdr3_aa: CASSFRVPLAGNQETQYF
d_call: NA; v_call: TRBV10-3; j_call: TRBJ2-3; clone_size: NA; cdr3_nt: TGTGCCACCTTCGGGGAGCGCACAGATACGCAGTATTTT; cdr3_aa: CATFGERTDTQYF
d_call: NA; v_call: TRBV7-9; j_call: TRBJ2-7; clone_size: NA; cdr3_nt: TGTGCCAGCAGCTCCGAGGCGGGACTCTACGAGCAGTACTTC; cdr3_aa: CASSSEAGLYEQYF
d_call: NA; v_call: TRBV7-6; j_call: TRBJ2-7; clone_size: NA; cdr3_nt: TGTGCCAGCAGCTTAGATAGGAGCTCCTACGAGCAGTACTTC; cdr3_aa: CASSLDRSSYEQYF
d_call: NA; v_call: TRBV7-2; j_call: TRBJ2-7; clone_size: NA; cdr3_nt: TGTGCCAGCAGCTTAGCCGGGACAAACTCCTACGAGCAGTACTTC; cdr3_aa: CASSLAGTNSYEQYF
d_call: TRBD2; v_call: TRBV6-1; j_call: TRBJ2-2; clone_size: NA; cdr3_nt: TGTGCCAGCACTGTTAGCGGGGGAACAGGCGGGGAGCTGTTTTTT; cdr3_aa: CASTVSGGTGGELFF
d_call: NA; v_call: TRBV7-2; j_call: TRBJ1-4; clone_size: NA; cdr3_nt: TGTGCCAGCAGCTTACCCAGGGCTGGTGGTGAAAAACTGTTTTTT; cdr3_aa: CASSLPRAGGEKLFF
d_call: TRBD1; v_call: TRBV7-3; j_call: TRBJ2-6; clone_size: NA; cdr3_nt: TGTGCCAGCAGCTTAAGGGCCCCGGGACAGTCTTCTGGGGCCAACGTCCTGACTTTC; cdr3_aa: CASSLRAPGQSSGANVLTF
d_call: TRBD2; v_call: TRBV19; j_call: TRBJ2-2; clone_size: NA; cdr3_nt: TGTGCCAGTAGTATCTCGGGGGGGGACTCAACCGGGGAGCTGTTTTTT; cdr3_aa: CASSISGGDSTGELFF
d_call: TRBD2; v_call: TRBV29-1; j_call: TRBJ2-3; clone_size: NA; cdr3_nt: TGCAGCGTTGAAGGTGCGGCTAGCGGGGGAGCAGATACGCAGTATTTT; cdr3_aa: CSVEGAASGGADTQYF
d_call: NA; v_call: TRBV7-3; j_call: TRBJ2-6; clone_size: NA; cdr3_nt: TGTGCCAGCAGTCAAAGCAGGTCTGGGGCCAACGTCCTGACTTTC; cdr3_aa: CASSQSRSGANVLTF
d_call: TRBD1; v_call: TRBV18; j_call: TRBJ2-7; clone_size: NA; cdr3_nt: TGTGCCAGCTCACCCGGGACAGTCTACGAGCAGTACTTC; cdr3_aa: CASSPGTVYEQYF
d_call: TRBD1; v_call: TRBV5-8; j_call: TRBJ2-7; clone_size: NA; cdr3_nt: TGTGCCAGCAGCGCACGGACAGGTGGTTACGAGCAGTACTTC; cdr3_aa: CASSARTGGYEQYF
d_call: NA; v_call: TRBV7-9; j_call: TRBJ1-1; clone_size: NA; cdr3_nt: TGTGCCAGCAGCCCGGACAGCCTTGAAGCTTTCTTT; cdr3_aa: CASSPDSLEAFF
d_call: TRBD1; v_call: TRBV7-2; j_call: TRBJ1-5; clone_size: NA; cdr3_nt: TGTGCCAGCAGCTCCGGGACAGGCCCACAGCCCCAGCATTTT; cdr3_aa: CASSSGTGPQPQHF
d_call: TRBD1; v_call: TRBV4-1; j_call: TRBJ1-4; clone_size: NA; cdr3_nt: TGCGCCAGCAGCGATACAGGGGGAGGGGCGTTTGGAGAAAAACTGTTTTTT; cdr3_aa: CASSDTGGGAFGEKLFF
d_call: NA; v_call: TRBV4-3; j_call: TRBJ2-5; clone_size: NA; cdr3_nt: TGCGCCAGCAGCCAAGATAACAGGGCCCTTATCCAAGAGACCCAGTACTTC; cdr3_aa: CASSQDNRALIQETQYF
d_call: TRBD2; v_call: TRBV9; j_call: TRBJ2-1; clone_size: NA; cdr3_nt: TGTGCCAGCAGCGCGACTGGACTAGCGGGAAGGGATGAGCAGTTCTTC; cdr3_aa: CASSATGLAGRDEQFF
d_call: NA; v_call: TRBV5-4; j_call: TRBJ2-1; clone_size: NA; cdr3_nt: TGTGCCAGCAGCTGGCTAGCGACCCCCTACAATGAGCAGTTCTTC; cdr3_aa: CASSWLATPYNEQFF
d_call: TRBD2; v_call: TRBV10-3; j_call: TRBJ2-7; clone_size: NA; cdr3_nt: TGTGCCTCCTCCCCTAGCGGGTCCTACGAGCAGTACTTC; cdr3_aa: CASSPSGSYEQYF
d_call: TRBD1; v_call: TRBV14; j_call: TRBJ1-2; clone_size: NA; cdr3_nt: TGTGCCAGCAGCCAAGGACAGGGGACCTACACCTTC; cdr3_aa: CASSQGQGTYTF
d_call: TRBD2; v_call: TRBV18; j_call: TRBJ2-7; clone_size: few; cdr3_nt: TGTGCCAGCTCACCCAAAAGCGGGGGGGCGTCCTACGAGCAGTACTTC; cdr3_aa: CASSPKSGGASYEQYF
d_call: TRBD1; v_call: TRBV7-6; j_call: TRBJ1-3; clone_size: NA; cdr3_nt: TGTGCCAGCAGTCGACAACCGGGACAGCCTGGAAACACCATATATTTT; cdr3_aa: CASSRQPGQPGNTIYF
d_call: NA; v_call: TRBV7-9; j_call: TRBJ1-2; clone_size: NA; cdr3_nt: TGTGCCAGCAGCCACCAGGGGTTCCCTAACTATGGCTACACCTTC; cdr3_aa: CASSHQGFPNYGYTF
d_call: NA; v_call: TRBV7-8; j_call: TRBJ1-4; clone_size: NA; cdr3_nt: TGTGCCAGCAGTCCGGACGGGAGGCGGGAAAAACTGTTTTTT; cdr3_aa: CASSPDGRREKLFF
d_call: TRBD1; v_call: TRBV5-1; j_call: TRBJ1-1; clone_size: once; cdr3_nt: TGCGCCAGCAGCTTGGCCTTACAGGGGGCCGCTGAAGCTTTCTTT; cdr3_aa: CASSLALQGAAEAFF
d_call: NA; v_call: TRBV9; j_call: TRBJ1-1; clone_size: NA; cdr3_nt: TGTGCCAGCAGCGTAGACATGAACACTGAAGCTTTCTTT; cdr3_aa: CASSVDMNTEAFF
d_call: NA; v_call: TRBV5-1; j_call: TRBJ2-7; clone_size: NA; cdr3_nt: TGCGCCAGCAGCTGGAATTTAGGCGGAACTTACGAGCAGTACTTC; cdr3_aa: CASSWNLGGTYEQYF
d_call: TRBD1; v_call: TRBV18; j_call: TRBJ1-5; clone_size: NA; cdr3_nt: TGTGCCAGCTCACCATCACTGCAGGGGGCTTTTGGCAATCAGCCCCAGCATTTT; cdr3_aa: CASSPSLQGAFGNQPQHF
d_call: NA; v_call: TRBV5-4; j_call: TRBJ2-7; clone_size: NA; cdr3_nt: TGTGCCAGCAGCCAAAGTAGGACAGACGAGCAGTACTTC; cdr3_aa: CASSQSRTDEQYF
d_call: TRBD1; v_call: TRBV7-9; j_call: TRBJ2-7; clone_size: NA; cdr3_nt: TGTGCCAGCAGCTTCGACAGGGCCTACGAGCAGTACTTC; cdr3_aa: CASSFDRAYEQYF